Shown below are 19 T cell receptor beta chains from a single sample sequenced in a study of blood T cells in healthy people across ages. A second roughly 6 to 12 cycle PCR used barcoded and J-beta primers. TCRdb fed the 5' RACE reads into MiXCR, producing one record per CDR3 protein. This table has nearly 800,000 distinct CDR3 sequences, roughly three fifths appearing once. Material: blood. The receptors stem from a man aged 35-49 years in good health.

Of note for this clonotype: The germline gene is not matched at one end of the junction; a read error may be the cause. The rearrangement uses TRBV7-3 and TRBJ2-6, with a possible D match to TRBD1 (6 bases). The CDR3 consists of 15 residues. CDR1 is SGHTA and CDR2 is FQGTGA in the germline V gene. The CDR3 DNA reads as TGTGCCAGCAGACCTGGACAGCCTGGGGTCAACGTCCTGACTTTC. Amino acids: CASRPGQPGVNVLTF.

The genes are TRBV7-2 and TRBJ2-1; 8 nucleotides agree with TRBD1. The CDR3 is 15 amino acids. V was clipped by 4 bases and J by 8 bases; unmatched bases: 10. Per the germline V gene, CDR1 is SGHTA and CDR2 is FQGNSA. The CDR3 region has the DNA TGTGCCAGCAGCTCCTCAGGGGGCCGGTACGATGAGCAGTTCTTC. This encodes CASSSSGGRYDEQFF.

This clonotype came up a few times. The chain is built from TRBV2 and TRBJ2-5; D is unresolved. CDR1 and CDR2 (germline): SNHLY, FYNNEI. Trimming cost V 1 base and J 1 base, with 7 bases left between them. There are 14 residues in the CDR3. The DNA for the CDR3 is TGTGCCAGCAGTGAAGGGCTATCCCAAGAGACCCAGTACTTC. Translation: CASSEGLSQETQYF.

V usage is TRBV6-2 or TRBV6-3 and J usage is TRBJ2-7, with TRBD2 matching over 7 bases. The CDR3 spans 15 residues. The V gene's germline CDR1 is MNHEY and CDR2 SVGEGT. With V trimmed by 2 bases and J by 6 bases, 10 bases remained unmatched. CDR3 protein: CASSYPGRLAAEQYF. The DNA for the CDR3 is TGTGCCAGCAGTTACCCTGGCCGACTAGCCGCCGAGCAGTACTTC.

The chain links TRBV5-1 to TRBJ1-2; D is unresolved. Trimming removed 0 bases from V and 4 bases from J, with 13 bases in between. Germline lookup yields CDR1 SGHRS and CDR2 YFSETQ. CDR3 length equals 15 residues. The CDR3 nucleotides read TGCGCCAGCAGCTTGGATAGTATCTCCTTCTATGGCTACACCTTC. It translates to CASSLDSISFYGYTF. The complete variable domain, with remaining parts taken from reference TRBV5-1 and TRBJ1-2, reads KAGVTQTPRYLIKTRGQQVTLSCSPISGHRSVSWYQQTPGQGLQFLFEYFSETQRNKGNFPGRFSGRQFSNSRSEMNVSTLELGDSALYLCASSLDSISFYGYTFGSGTRLTVV.

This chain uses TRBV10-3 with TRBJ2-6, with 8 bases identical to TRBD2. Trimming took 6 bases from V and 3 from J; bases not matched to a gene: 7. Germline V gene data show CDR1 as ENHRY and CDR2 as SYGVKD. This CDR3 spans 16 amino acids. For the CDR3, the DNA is TGTGCCATCAGCGGAGCGGGGGTTGGTGGGGCCAACGTCCTGACTTTC. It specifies CAISGAGVGGANVLTF.

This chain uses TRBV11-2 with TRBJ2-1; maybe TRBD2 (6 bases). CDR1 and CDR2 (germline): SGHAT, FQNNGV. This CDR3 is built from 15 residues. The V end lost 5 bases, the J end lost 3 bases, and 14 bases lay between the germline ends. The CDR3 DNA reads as TGTGCCAGCAGCCCCAATAGCGGCCTCTACAATGAGCAGTTCTTC. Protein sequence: CASSPNSGLYNEQFF. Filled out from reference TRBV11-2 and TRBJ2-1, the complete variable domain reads EAGVAQSPRYKIIEKRQSVAFWCNPISGHATLYWYQQILGQGPKLLIQFQNNGVVDDSQLPKDRFSAERLKGVDSTLKIQPAKLEDSAVYLCASSPNSGLYNEQFFGPGTRLTVL.

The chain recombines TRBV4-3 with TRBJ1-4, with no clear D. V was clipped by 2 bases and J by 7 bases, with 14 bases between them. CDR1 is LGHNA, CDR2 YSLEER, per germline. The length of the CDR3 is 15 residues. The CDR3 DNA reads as TGCGCCAGCAGCCAAAATGGGCCGGGTGGTGAAAAACTGTTTTTT. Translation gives CASSQNGPGGEKLFF.

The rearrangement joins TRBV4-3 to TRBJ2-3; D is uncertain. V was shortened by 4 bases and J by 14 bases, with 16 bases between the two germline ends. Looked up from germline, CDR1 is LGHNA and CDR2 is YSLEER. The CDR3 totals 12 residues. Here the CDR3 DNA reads TGCGCCAGCAGCCCCCCGAAGGATCGGCCGTATTTT. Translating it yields CASSPPKDRPYF.

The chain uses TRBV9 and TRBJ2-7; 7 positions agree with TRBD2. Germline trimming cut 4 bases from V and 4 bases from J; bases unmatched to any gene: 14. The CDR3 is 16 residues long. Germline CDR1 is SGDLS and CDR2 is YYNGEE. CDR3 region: CASSLGGTGGKYEQYF. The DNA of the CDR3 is TGTGCCAGCAGCCTCGGGGGGACCGGCGGAAAGTACGAGCAGTACTTC.

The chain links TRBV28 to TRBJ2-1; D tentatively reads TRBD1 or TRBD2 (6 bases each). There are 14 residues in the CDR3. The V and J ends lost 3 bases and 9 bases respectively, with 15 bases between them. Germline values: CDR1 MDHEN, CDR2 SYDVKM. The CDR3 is CASSLIQGGSEQFF. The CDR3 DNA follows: TGTGCCAGCAGTTTGATACAGGGAGGTAGTGAGCAGTTCTTC.

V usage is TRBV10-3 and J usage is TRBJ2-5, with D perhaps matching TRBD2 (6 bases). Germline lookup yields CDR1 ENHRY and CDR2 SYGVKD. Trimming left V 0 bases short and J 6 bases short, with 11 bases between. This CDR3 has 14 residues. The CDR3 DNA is TGTGCCATCAGTGAGTCGGGGGGAGGAAAGACCCAGTACTTC. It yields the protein CAISESGGGKTQYF.

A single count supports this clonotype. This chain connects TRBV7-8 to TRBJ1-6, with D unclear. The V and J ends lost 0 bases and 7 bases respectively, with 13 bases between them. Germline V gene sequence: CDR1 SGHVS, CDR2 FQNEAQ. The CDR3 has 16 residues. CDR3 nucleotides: TGTGCCAGCAGCTTAGCGGACGGCTGGGGAAATTCACCCCTCCACTTT. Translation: CASSLADGWGNSPLHF.

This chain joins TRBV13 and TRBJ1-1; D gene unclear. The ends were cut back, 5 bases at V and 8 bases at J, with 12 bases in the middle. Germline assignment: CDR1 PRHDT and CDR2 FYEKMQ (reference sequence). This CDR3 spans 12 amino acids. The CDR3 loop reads CASSGLPAEAFF. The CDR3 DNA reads TGTGCCAGCAGCGGACTCCCAGCAGAAGCTTTCTTT.

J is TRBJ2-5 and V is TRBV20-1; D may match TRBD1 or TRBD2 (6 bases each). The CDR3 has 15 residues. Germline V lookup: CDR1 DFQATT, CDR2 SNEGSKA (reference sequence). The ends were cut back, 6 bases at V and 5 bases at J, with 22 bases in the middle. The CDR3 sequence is CSAKKDGQGGETQYF. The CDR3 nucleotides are TGCAGTGCGAAGAAAGACGGCCAAGGGGGGGAGACCCAGTACTTC.

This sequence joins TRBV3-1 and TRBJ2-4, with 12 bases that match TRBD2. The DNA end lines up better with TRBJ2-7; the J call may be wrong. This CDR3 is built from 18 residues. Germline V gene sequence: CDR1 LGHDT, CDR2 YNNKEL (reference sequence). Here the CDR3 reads CASSQDRGLAGGDYEQYF. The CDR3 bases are TGTGCCAGCAGCCAAGACAGGGGGCTAGCGGGAGGGGACTACGAGCAGTACTTC.

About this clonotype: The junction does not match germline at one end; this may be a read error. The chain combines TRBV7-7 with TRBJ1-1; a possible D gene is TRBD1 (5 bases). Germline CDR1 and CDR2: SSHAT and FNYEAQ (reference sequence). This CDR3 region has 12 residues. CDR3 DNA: TGTGCTAGCAGCTTGGTCAGGGAAATTGCTTTCTTT. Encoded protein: CASSLVREIAFF.

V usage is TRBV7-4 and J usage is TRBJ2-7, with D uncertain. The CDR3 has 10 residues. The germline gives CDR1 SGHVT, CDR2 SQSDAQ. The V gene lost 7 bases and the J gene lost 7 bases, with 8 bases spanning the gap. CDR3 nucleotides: TGTGCCAGCACCCCGTTGGAGCAGTACTTC. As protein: CASTPLEQYF.

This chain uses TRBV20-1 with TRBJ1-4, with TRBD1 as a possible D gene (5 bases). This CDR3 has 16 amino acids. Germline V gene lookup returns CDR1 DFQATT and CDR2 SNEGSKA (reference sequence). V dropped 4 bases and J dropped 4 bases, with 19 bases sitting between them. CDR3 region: CSANLLRAGNNEKLFF. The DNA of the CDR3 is TGCAGTGCTAACCTCCTCAGGGCTGGAAATAATGAAAAACTGTTTTTT.